A selection of T cell receptor beta chains follows, all from one sample in a study of blood T cell repertoires in COVID-19. TCRdb's table, derived via immunoSEQ multiplex PCR, lists solely in-frame clones and lacks some. In the table there are 250,000 to 350,000 clones, less than 85% of which are singletons. Sequences were obtained from peripheral blood. These receptors were collected from a human donor with COVID-19, enrolled during active disease. The donor label of this sample is uncertain. The CDR3 runs from the conserved cysteine through the conserved F or W. D genes are given only for firm matches.

D | J | V | DNA | CDR3
- | TRBJ2-2 | TRBV24-1 | TGTGCCACCAGTGATGATTGGGGAGTCAACACCGGGGAGCTGTTTTTT | CATSDDWGVNTGELFF
- | TRBJ2-1 | TRBV6-5 | TGTGCCAGCAGTCTAGGTACGGCCTACAATGAGCAGTTCTTC | CASSLGTAYNEQFF
- | TRBJ2-1 | TRBV9 | TGTGCCAGCAGCGTGGGGAGCGGGTACAATGAGCAGTTCTTC | CASSVGSGYNEQFF
- | TRBJ1-6 | TRBV28 | TGTGCCAGCAGTTTAAGGGGGTTCTATAATTCACCCCTCCACTTT | CASSLRGFYNSPLHF
- | TRBJ1-6 | TRBV24-1 | TGTGCCACCAGTGACCTAAGGCAGGTCCCCTATTATAATTCACCCCTCCACTTT | CATSDLRQVPYYNSPLHF
- | TRBJ2-3 | TRBV5-4 | TGTGCCAGCTCCCTCGCGGGAAGCACAGATACGCAGTATTTT | CASSLAGSTDTQYF
TRBD2 | TRBJ2-3 | TRBV7-2 | TGTGCCAGCAGCTTACAGGCGGGAGCTAGCACAGATACGCAGTATTTT | CASSLQAGASTDTQYF
- | TRBJ1-1 | TRBV7-6 | TGTGCCAGCAGCTTCTCGACAGAAAACACTGAAGCTTTCTTT | CASSFSTENTEAFF
TRBD1 | TRBJ1-1 | TRBV15 | TGTGCCACCAGCAGGGACAGGGGAGGCACTGAAGCTTTCTTT | CATSRDRGGTEAFF
- | TRBJ1-2 | TRBV11-2 | TGTGCCAGCAGCCCCCAGGGGAACTATGGCTACACCTTC | CASSPQGNYGYTF
TRBD2 | TRBJ2-7 | TRBV30 | TGTGCCGGCCAGGGACTAGCGGGACGCGTTTCCTACGAGCAGTACTTC | CAGQGLAGRVSYEQYF
TRBD2 | TRBJ2-1 | TRBV6-5 | TGTGCCAGCAGCGGACTAGCGGGATTCAATGAGCAGTTCTTC | CASSGLAGFNEQFF